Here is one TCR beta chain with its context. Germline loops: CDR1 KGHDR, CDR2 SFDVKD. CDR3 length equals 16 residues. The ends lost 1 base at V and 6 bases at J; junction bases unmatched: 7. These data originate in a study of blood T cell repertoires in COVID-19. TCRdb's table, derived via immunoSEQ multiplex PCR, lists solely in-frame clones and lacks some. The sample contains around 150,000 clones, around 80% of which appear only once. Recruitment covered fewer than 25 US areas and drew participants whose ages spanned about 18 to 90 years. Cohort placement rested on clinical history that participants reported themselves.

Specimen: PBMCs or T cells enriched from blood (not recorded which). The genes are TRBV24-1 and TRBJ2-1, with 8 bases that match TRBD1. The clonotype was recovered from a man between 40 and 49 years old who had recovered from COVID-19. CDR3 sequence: CATSDFETGVRNEQFF. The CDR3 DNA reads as TGTGCCACCAGTGATTTTGAGACAGGGGTTCGCAATGAGCAGTTCTTC.